This TCR beta chain comes out of a study of early T cells in non-severe SARS-CoV-2 infection. cDNA molecules, individually, were tagged with unique molecular identifiers. TCRdb used MiXCR to reprocess the 5' RACE reads, holding one entry per CDR3 protein. This sample has around 82,000 distinct CDR3 sequences, with over 9% found just once. V shed 4 bases, J shed 4 bases, and the junction held 9 bases outside the gene matches. Germline V gives CDR1 LGHDT, CDR2 YNNKEL (reference sequence). This CDR3 spans 15 amino acids. The sequencing sample was made of whole blood. The chain uses TRBV3-1 and TRBJ1-1; 7 bases are shared with TRBD1. This receptor was taken from an adult who was a healthcare worker with PCR-confirmed SARS-CoV-2 infection or an uninfected control (not recorded which). The DNA of the CDR3 is TGTGCCAGCAGCCCTACAGGGGCCACCCCCACTGAAGCTTTCTTT. Protein product: CASSPTGATPTEAFF.